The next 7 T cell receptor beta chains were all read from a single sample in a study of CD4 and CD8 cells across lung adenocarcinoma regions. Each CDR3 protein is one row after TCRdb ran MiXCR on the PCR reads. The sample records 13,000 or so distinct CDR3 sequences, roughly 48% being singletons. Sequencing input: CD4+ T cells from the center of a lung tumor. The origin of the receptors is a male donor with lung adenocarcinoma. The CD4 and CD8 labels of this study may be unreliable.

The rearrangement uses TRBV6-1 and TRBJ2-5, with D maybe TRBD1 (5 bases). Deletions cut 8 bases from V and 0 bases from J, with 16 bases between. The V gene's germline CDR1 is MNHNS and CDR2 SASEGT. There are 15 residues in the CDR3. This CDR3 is CASATGHRDQETQYF. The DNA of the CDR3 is TGTGCCAGCGCTACCGGACACCGTGACCAAGAGACCCAGTACTTC.

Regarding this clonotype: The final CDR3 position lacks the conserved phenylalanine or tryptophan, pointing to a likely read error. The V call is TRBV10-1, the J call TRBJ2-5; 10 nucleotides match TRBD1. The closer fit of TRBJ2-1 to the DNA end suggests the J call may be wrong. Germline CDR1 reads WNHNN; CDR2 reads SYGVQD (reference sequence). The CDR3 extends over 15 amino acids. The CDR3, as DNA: TGCGCCAGCAGTGAGGGACAGGGGGGGGAAGAGACCCAGTTCTCG. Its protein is CASSEGQGGEETQFS.

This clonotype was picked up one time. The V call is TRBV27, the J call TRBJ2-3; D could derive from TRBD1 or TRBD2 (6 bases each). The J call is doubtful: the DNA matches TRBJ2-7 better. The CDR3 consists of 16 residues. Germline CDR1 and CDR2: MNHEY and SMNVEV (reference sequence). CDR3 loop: CASRGIGGRVTDTQYF. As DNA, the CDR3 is TGTGCCAGCAGGGGGATCGGGGGCCGTGTCACAGATACGCAGTACTTC.

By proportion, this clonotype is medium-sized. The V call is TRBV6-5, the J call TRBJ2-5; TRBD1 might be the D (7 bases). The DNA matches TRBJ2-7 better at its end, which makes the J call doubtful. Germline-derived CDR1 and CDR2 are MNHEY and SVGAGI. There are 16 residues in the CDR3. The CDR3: CASSYLWRAGGYEQYF. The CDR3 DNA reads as TGTGCCAGCAGTTACCTATGGCGGGCAGGGGGGTACGAGCAGTACTTC.

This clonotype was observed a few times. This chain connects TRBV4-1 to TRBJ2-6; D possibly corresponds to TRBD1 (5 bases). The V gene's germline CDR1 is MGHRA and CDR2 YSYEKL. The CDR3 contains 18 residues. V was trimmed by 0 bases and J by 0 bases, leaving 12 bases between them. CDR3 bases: TGCGCCAGCAGCCAAGATTTTGCCAGGGACTCTGGGGCCAACGTCCTGACTTTC. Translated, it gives CASSQDFARDSGANVLTF.

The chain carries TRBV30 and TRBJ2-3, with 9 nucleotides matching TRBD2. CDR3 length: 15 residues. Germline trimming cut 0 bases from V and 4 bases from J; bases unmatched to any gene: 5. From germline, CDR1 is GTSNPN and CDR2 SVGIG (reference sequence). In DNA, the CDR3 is TGTGCCTGGAGTGTAGGTAGCGGGAGCGCAGATACGCAGTATTTT. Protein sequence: CAWSVGSGSADTQYF.

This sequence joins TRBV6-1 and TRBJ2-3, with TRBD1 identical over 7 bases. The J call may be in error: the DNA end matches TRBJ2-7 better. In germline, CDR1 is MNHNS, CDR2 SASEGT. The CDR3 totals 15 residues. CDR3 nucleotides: TGTGCCGCGGGTGAAGGGGGCCGGGACCCAGATACGCAGTACTTC. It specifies CAAGEGGRDPDTQYF.